One sample yielded the 17 T cell receptor beta chains listed below, sequenced in a study of T cells after yellow fever vaccination. From the 5' RACE reads, TCRdb called clonotypes with MiXCR, one entry per CDR3 protein. The sample lists under 250,000 distinct CDR3 sequences, 6.9% occurring once. Sequenced here: CD4+ T cells sorted from PBMCs, sampled 15 days after the yellow fever booster vaccination. The origin of the receptors is a man aged 30-40 years who received the YFV17D yellow fever vaccine.

The gene calls are TRBV24-1 and TRBJ2-2, with D tentatively TRBD2 (7 bases). Germline values: CDR1 KGHDR, CDR2 SFDVKD. The CDR3 sequence is 16 residues long. Trimming removed 8 bases at V and 1 base at J, with 16 bases between. The CDR3 nucleotides read TGTGCCACCAACCGGGGGGCAGGGATGAACACCGGGGAGCTGTTTTTT. It is translated as CATNRGAGMNTGELFF.

This clonotype has more than one count but fewer than ten. The V gene is TRBV10-2, the J gene TRBJ2-5; D gene uncertain. The CDR3 loop spans 14 amino acids. Trimming stripped 6 bases from V and 5 bases from J, with 16 bases between. Germline assignment: CDR1 WSHSY and CDR2 SAAADI. CDR3 loop: CASSQIRLGETQYF. The CDR3 bases are TGCGCCAGCAGCCAGATAAGATTAGGGGAGACCCAGTACTTC.

Note on this clonotype: Since a much larger clone is just one base distant, this may be a read error. V is TRBV12-3 or TRBV12-4 and J is TRBJ2-7; 15 bases fit TRBD2. The CDR3 spans 15 residues. V lost 3 bases and J lost 4; bases outside the gene matches: 1. CDR3 nucleotide sequence: TGTGCCAGCAGTTTCGGGACTAGCGGGAGGTACGAGCAGTACTTC. This translates into CASSFGTSGRYEQYF.

This clonotype was seen ten or more times. V and J are TRBV9 and TRBJ1-3, with D unresolved. The CDR3 runs to 16 residues. Germline-derived CDR1 and CDR2 are SGDLS and YYNGEE. Trimming took 4 bases from V and 0 from J, leaving 14 bases between them. In nucleotides, the CDR3 is TGTGCCAGCAGCCCCGGACCTGGAGCCTCTGGAAACACCATATATTTT. Residues: CASSPGPGASGNTIYF.

This clonotype was counted at least ten times. The rearrangement joins TRBV12-3 or TRBV12-4 to TRBJ2-7; TRBD1 matches 7 bases. The CDR3 is 13 residues long. Unmatched junction bases numbered 6, after V lost 6 bases and J lost 4 bases. The CDR3 DNA reads TGTGCCAGCAGCCTAGACAGGGTGTACGAGCAGTACTTC. This encodes CASSLDRVYEQYF.

This clonotype showed up just a few times. This chain links TRBV7-2 with TRBJ2-7, with TRBD2 identical over 8 bases. In germline, CDR1 is SGHTA, CDR2 FQGNSA. The CDR3 consists of 14 residues. V lost 2 bases and J lost 3; bases outside the gene matches: 3. The CDR3 coding sequence is TGTGCCAGCAGCTTACGGACTAGCAACTACGAGCAGTACTTC. Translation gives CASSLRTSNYEQYF.

J is TRBJ2-7 and V is TRBV5-6; 8 positions agree with TRBD2. CDR3 length: 15 amino acids. Germline V gene lookup returns CDR1 SGHDT and CDR2 YYEEEE. V lost 0 bases, J lost 2 bases, and 4 bases stayed unmatched. The CDR3 protein is CASSLEGTRPYEQYF. DNA for the CDR3: TGTGCCAGCAGCTTGGAAGGGACTAGGCCCTACGAGCAGTACTTC.

The chain is built from TRBV5-4 and TRBJ2-1; no clear D. Germline V gene sequence: CDR1 SGHNT, CDR2 YYREEE (reference sequence). The CDR3 is 15 amino acids. Trimming stripped 4 bases from V and 8 bases from J, with 19 bases between. The CDR3 nucleotides read TGTGCCAGCAGCCCGCGGTCGACGGCCGCGGATGAGCAGTTCTTC. Amino acid sequence: CASSPRSTAADEQFF. The full variable domain, in which reference TRBV5-4 and TRBJ2-1 provide the parts outside the CDR3, is ETGVTQSPTHLIKTRGQQVTLRCSSQSGHNTVSWYQQALGQGPQFIFQYYREEENGRGNFPPRFSGLQFPNYSSELNVNALELDDSALYLCASSPRSTAADEQFFGPGTRLTVL.

The genes are TRBV18 and TRBJ2-2; D perhaps matches TRBD1 (5 bases). V lost 2 bases and J lost 5, with 6 bases in between. This CDR3 contains 13 residues. Germline CDR1 reads KGHSH; CDR2 reads LQKENI. Here the CDR3 reads CASSPAGTGELFF. DNA of the CDR3: TGTGCCAGCTCACCAGCAGGGACCGGGGAGCTGTTTTTT.

The rearrangement links TRBV27 to TRBJ2-2; the match to TRBD2 covers 9 bases. The CDR3 spans 15 residues. CDR1 is MNHEY and CDR2 is SMNVEV in the germline V gene (reference sequence). The V gene end was trimmed by 5 bases and the J gene end by 1 base; junction bases not matched to a gene: 2. CDR3 DNA sequence: TGTGCCAGCAGTACAGCGGGAGGGAACACCGGGGAGCTGTTTTTT. Translation gives CASSTAGGNTGELFF.

This clonotype occurred a few times. The rearrangement links TRBV6-1 to TRBJ2-7; TRBD2 is a possible D gene (6 bases). Trimming cost V 6 bases and J 2 bases, with 14 bases left between them. This CDR3 contains 14 residues. Looked up from germline, CDR1 is MNHNS and CDR2 is SASEGT. CDR3 region: CASRALGGTYEQYF. CDR3 coding DNA: TGTGCCAGCAGGGCCCTTGGGGGGACCTACGAGCAGTACTTC.

The table lists this clonotype with a few counts. V gene TRBV29-1 combines with J gene TRBJ1-1; no definite D call. The CDR3 runs to 10 residues. CDR1 and CDR2 from the germline V gene are SQVTM and ANQGSEA. The V end lost 4 bases, the J end lost 6 bases, and 6 bases lay between the germline ends. In nucleotides, the CDR3 is TGCAGCGTTGGAAATCCTGAAGCTTTCTTT. It yields the protein CSVGNPEAFF.

Only a few counts were recorded for this clonotype. The chain carries TRBV12-5 and TRBJ2-1, with D hard to call. Germline V gives CDR1 LGHNT, CDR2 FRNRAP. This CDR3 comprises 15 residues. V lost 0 bases and J lost 2, with 8 bases in between. CDR3 region: CASGLVLGTYNEQFF. The CDR3 bases are TGTGCTAGTGGTTTGGTACTTGGGACCTACAATGAGCAGTTCTTC.

Only a few counts were recorded for this clonotype. This chain connects TRBV18 to TRBJ2-3; D uncertain. The V end lost 6 bases, the J end lost 4 bases, and 17 bases lay between the germline ends. The CDR3 spans 15 residues. CDR1 is KGHSH and CDR2 is LQKENI in the germline V gene. CDR3 amino acids: CASSIPGVGADTQYF. In nucleotides, the CDR3 is TGTGCCAGCTCTATCCCTGGCGTTGGTGCAGATACGCAGTATTTT.

This clonotype turned up a few times. The CDR3, as DNA: TGCAGTGCTAGCGAACCGGGATCTAACTCCTACAATGAGCAGTTCTTC. Translating gives CSASEPGSNSYNEQFF. This chain connects TRBV20-1 to TRBJ2-1; a possible D gene is TRBD2 (5 bases). CDR3 length equals 16 residues. Germline V gives CDR1 DFQATT, CDR2 SNEGSKA (reference sequence). Between the trimmed V and J ends, which lost 3 bases and 0 bases, there was a span of 15 bases.

The rearrangement joins TRBV5-1 to TRBJ2-3; D unclear. Deletions cut 2 bases from V and 1 base from J, with 8 bases between. From germline, CDR1 is SGHRS and CDR2 YFSETQ. This CDR3 is 14 amino acids long. CDR3 in DNA: TGCGCCAGCAGCTTATACGCAGGCACAGATACGCAGTATTTT. Translated: CASSLYAGTDTQYF.

V gene TRBV6-1 combines with J gene TRBJ2-3; 8 bases fit TRBD2. With V trimmed by 7 bases and J by 6 bases, 9 bases remained unmatched. This CDR3 contains 14 residues. Germline-derived CDR1 and CDR2 are MNHNS and SASEGT. Here the CDR3 reads CASKSSGRGDTQYF. The CDR3 nucleotides read TGTGCCAGCAAGAGCAGCGGGAGAGGGGATACGCAGTATTTT.